A selection of T cell receptor beta chains follows, all from one sample in a study of T cells in Graves' hyperthyroidism and ophthalmopathy. Each CDR3 protein is one row after TCRdb ran MiXCR on the multiplex PCR reads. This table has some 600,000 distinct CDR3 sequences, around 45% appearing once. Material: peripheral blood or thyroid tissue (not recorded which). These receptor sequences come from a woman under 30 with Graves' hyperthyroidism. Each CDR3 is given with its conserved first and last residue. Fields, in order: D gene, V gene, clone size, J gene, CDR3 DNA, CDR3 protein. A D gene is named only where the DNA matches it firmly. The size entry is marked missing in some rows and otherwise reads once, few, many or a size class.

>-|TRBV19|many|TRBJ2-6
TGTGCCAGTAGGACAGGCCGCTCTGGGGCCAACGTCCTGACTTTC
CASRTGRSGANVLTF
>-|TRBV7-3|-|TRBJ2-5
TGTGCCAGCAGCCAAGTCTGGGGGAAGTACTTC
CASSQVWGKYF
>TRBD2|TRBV29-1|many|TRBJ2-5
TGCAGCGCGACTAGCGGGAGTGTACAAGAGACCCAGTACTTC
CSATSGSVQETQYF
>-|TRBV12-3/TRBV12-4|-|TRBJ2-5
TGTGCCAGCAGGTACGGAGGGACATCCCAAGAGACCCAGTACTTC
CASRYGGTSQETQYF
>-|TRBV7-3|once|TRBJ2-7
TGTGCCAGCAGCCAACCCAGGGCGGGAAAGTACGAGCAGTACTTC
CASSQPRAGKYEQYF
>TRBD1|TRBV7-9|many|TRBJ1-1
TGCGCCAGCAGCCAACGAGGACAGGGGAACACTGAAGCTTTCTTT
CASSQRGQGNTEAFF
>-|TRBV7-8|many|TRBJ1-5
TGTGCCAGCAGCTTTACTCGAGGGAGCAATCAGCCCCAGCATTTT
CASSFTRGSNQPQHF
>-|TRBV10-3|-|TRBJ2-5
TGTGCCAGCAGTTACTCCCGGCAGACTTCAAGGATGGAGAACCAGTACTTC
CASSYSRQTSRMENQYF
>-|TRBV7-2|-|TRBJ2-7
TGTGCCAGCAGTGCCGTAGACGAGCAGTACTTC
CASSAVDEQYF
>-|TRBV19|-|TRBJ1-4
TGTGCCAGTAGTAACTACGGGACCCTTAATGAAAAACTGTTTTTT
CASSNYGTLNEKLFF
>TRBD1|TRBV5-1|-|TRBJ1-1
TGCGCCAGCAGCTCTACCGGGACAGGGTCCACTGAAGCTTTCTTT
CASSSTGTGSTEAFF
>-|TRBV2|many|TRBJ1-4
TGTGCCAGCAGTGAAGCGAATGGGTTGGATGAAAAACTGTTTTTT
CASSEANGLDEKLFF
>-|TRBV10-3|-|TRBJ1-1
TGTGCCATCAGTGGTGGCGTTGGGACAATTAACACTGAAGCTTTCTTT
CAISGGVGTINTEAFF
>-|TRBV25-1|-|TRBJ1-1
TGTGCCAGCAGTGCCGATTCGGGACGCACGAACACTGAAGCTTTCTTT
CASSADSGRTNTEAFF
>TRBD2|TRBV19|-|TRBJ2-7
TGTGCCAGTAGTATTCTTGCGGGGGAATCCTACGAGCAGTACTTC
CASSILAGESYEQYF
>-|TRBV10-3|-|TRBJ1-1
TGTGCCAGCACCGCCTGGCCGAACACTGAAGCTTTCTTT
CASTAWPNTEAFF
>-|TRBV24-1|many|TRBJ1-2
TGTGCCACCAGTGATCCGGGACAAAACTATGGCTACACCTTC
CATSDPGQNYGYTF
>-|TRBV12-3/TRBV12-4|-|TRBJ1-5
TGTGCCAGCAGTTTAGTTAGTACAAATAGCAATCAGCCCCAGCATTTT
CASSLVSTNSNQPQHF
>TRBD1|TRBV7-2|-|TRBJ1-4
TGTGCCAGCAGCTTAAATGCCCCGGTGCAGGGGGCAAATGAAAAACTGTTTTTT
CASSLNAPVQGANEKLFF
>-|TRBV15|-|TRBJ1-6
TGTGCCACCAGCCCGCGCCGGGAAGGTTCACCCCTCCACTTT
CATSPRREGSPLHF
>TRBD2|TRBV25-1|once|TRBJ2-2
TGTGCCAGCGCCCGGGGAGGGGTGGACACCGGGGAGCTGTTTTTT
CASARGGVDTGELFF
>-|TRBV29-1|-|TRBJ1-5
TGCAGAGAGGCTGGACAGCCCCAGCATTTT
CREAGQPQHF
>TRBD2|TRBV7-3|-|TRBJ2-2
TGTGCCAGCAGCTTAATGCCTAGCGGGCAGAACACCGGGGAGCTGTTTTTT
CASSLMPSGQNTGELFF
>-|TRBV12-3/TRBV12-4|-|TRBJ1-5
TGTGCCAGCAGTTTATTGGGGCAGAACAATCAGCCCCAGCATTTT
CASSLLGQNNQPQHF
>-|TRBV24-1|few|TRBJ2-5
TGTGCCAGCAGCCCGGGACATCGGCAAGAGACCCAGTACTTC
CASSPGHRQETQYF
>-|TRBV5-4|-|TRBJ1-1
TGCGCCAGCAGCTTGGACGGGACGGTGAACACTGAAGCTTTCTTT
CASSLDGTVNTEAFF
>-|TRBV24-1|-|TRBJ1-1
TGTGCCACCTCTGAGGACACTGAAGCTTTCTTT
CATSEDTEAFF
>-|TRBV19|few|TRBJ2-7
TGTGCCAGTAGTATAAGGCCGGCGTCCTACGAGCAGTACTTC
CASSIRPASYEQYF
>-|TRBV25-1|many|TRBJ1-6
TGTGCCAGCAGTGAGCGGACCTATAATTCACCCCTCCACTTT
CASSERTYNSPLHF
>TRBD2|TRBV29-1|many|TRBJ2-5
TGCAGCGCTCTTCCGGGACTAGCGGGAGGTGAGACCCAGTACTTC
CSALPGLAGGETQYF
>-|TRBV29-1|-|TRBJ2-7
TGCAGCTTAGGACTTTACTCCTACGAGCAGTACTTC
CSLGLYSYEQYF
>-|TRBV13|many|TRBJ2-7
TGTGCCAGCAGCTTTCACAACTACGAGCAGTACTTC
CASSFHNYEQYF
>-|TRBV7-9|many|TRBJ1-6
TGTGCCAGCAGCCCGGGGGCGAGTAATTCACCCCTCCACTTT
CASSPGASNSPLHF
>TRBD1|TRBV10-2|-|TRBJ1-4
TGCGCCAGCCACAGGGACAGGGGAGGCGCAACTAATGAAAAACTGTTTTTT
CASHRDRGGATNEKLFF
>-|TRBV5-4|-|TRBJ1-2
TGTGCCAGCAGCTTGGCGGACAGCACCTATGGCTACACCTTC
CASSLADSTYGYTF
>-|TRBV2|-|TRBJ2-5
TGTGCCAGCAGCCCCGACGGGGGACAAGAGACCCAGTACTTC
CASSPDGGQETQYF
>TRBD1|TRBV5-1|-|TRBJ2-6
TGCGCCAGCAGCCTACAGGGGGGGGCCAACGTCCTGACTTTC
CASSLQGGANVLTF
>-|TRBV9|many|TRBJ1-1
TGTGCCAGCAGCGTTGATGTGAGGGCAGGAACTGAAGCTTTCTTT
CASSVDVRAGTEAFF
>-|TRBV20-1|few|TRBJ1-5
TGCAGTGCCAGGAAGGGAGTCAATCAGCCCCAGCATTTT
CSARKGVNQPQHF
>-|TRBV7-8|many|TRBJ2-7
TGTGCCAGCAGCTCTACAGGGATCGGCTACGAGCAGTACTTC
CASSSTGIGYEQYF
>TRBD1|TRBV29-1|once|TRBJ1-2
TGCAGCGTTGGGACAGGGCCGGGAGACTATGGCTACACCTTC
CSVGTGPGDYGYTF
>-|TRBV7-3|-|TRBJ1-5
TGTGCCAGCAGCTCCGGGCAGGCTTTCAATCAGCCCCAGCATTTT
CASSSGQAFNQPQHF
>-|TRBV24-1|many|TRBJ2-5
TGTGCCACCAGTGATTTAGGCCAGGGGGGTGGAGAGACCCAGTACTTC
CATSDLGQGGGETQYF
>TRBD1|TRBV20-1|-|TRBJ2-7
TGCAGTGCTAGAGACTTGACAGGGCAGGGGTACGAGCAGTACTTC
CSARDLTGQGYEQYF
>TRBD2|TRBV5-1|-|TRBJ2-7
TGCGCCAGCAGCTTTGAGCCGGGAGGGAACTACGAGCAGTACTTC
CASSFEPGGNYEQYF
>TRBD1|TRBV2|-|TRBJ1-4
TGTGCCAGCAGTTGGGACAGGGCTTCCTTT
CASSWDRASF
>TRBD1|TRBV29-1|-|TRBJ1-1
TGCAGCGCTACCGGGACAGGGCTTACTGAAGCTTTCTTT
CSATGTGLTEAFF
>-|TRBV7-6|-|TRBJ2-6
TGTGCCAGCAGCTTAATGCAGGGCATACGCTCTGGGGCCAACGTCCTGACTTTC
CASSLMQGIRSGANVLTF
>-|TRBV24-1|many|TRBJ2-7
TGTGCCACCAGTGAACGGAATCGCTACGAGCAGTACTTC
CATSERNRYEQYF
>-|TRBV20-1|-|TRBJ2-7
TGCAGTGCTAGGGGCACCCGGGACACCTACGAGCAGTACTTC
CSARGTRDTYEQYF
>TRBD2|TRBV9|few|TRBJ2-7
TGTGCCAGCAGCGTAGCCCTCGACCGCGGGAGCGAGCAGTACTTC
CASSVALDRGSEQYF
>-|TRBV20-1|few|TRBJ1-1
TGCAGTGCTAGAGTAACCAGTACCAACACTGAAGCTTTCTTT
CSARVTSTNTEAFF